This T cell receptor beta chain was identified in a study of control samples from healthy donors and cancer patients. This CDR3 contains 13 residues. With 3 bases removed from V and 4 bases from J, the gap between germline ends came to 9 bases. Remarks on this clone: Other DNA variants within this sample encode the same CDR3.

Using immunoSEQ multiplex PCR, the repertoire was profiled, and TCRdb retains in-frame clones only, with some absent. The sample holds tens of thousands of clones; 85% to 90% are singletons and the top ten take 5.5% to 7%. The gene calls are TRBV12-3 or TRBV12-4 and TRBJ1-1, with TRBD1 as a possible D gene (5 bases). This TCR derives from a man aged 55 to 70 with colorectal cancer. The sequencing input was PBMCs. The chain's CDR3 is CASSLGPSTEAFF. The CDR3 coding sequence is TGTGCCAGCAGTTTGGGACCCTCCACTGAAGCTTTCTTT.